The sequence of this TCR beta chain was determined in a study of control samples from healthy donors and cancer patients. Generated by immunoSEQ multiplex PCR, the TCRdb table keeps only in-frame clones and is missing some. This table has around 130,000 clones, roughly 90% appearing once. The CDR3 has 15 amino acids. V lost 3 bases to trimming and J lost 2 bases, with 11 bases between them. Germline loops: CDR1 SGDLS, CDR2 YYNGEE. The sequenced sample consisted of blood. The genes are TRBV9 and TRBJ2-2, with D tentatively TRBD1 (5 bases). The TCR originated in a man aged 45-60 years in good health. CDR3 protein: CASSDRQTNTGELFF. DNA of the CDR3: TGTGCCAGCAGCGATCGACAGACTAACACCGGGGAGCTGTTTTTT.